This TCR beta chain was identified in a study of Ad26.COV2.S vaccination and SARS-CoV-2 variants. CDR3 length: 13 residues. Germline V CDR1 and CDR2: LNHDA, SQIVND (reference sequence). The V gene lost 2 bases and the J gene lost 3 bases, with 8 bases spanning the gap. Treatment reported: some 19 received Ad26.COV2.S at low or high dose, single or two shots; about five received placebo; per-sample allocation not given. Day 63 after the first vaccine or placebo injection was the time point for sampling. Measured with immunoSEQ multiplex PCR; TCRdb has only the in-frame clones, and not every one. The sample lists about 400,000 clones, about 89% occurring once.

The chain is built from TRBV19 and TRBJ2-7; D ambiguous. The material was peripheral blood, obtained in a trial of Ad26.COV2.S vaccine versus placebo. This clonotype originated in a person between 18 and 59 years old who received the Ad26.COV2.S COVID-19 vaccine or a placebo. The CDR3 protein is CASSINSRYEQYF. CDR3 coding DNA: TGTGCCAGTAGTATAAACAGCCGCTACGAGCAGTACTTC.